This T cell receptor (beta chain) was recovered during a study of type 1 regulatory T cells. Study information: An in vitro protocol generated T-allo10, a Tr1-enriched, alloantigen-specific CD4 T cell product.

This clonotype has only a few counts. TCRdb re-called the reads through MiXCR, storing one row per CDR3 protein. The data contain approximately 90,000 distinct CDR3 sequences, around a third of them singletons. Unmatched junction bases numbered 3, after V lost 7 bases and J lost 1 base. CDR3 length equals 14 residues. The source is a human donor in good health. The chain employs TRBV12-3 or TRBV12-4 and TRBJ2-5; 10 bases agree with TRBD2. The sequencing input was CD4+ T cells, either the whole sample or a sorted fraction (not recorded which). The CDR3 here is CASTSGSGQETQYF. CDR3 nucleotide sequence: TGTGCCAGCACTAGCGGGAGTGGCCAAGAGACCCAGTACTTC.